A selection of T cell receptor beta chains follows, all from one sample in a study of shared clonotypes between healthy human individuals. Method: immunoSEQ multiplex PCR; TCRdb's copy keeps in-frame clones and lacks some. The data show about 1.1 million clones, around three quarters seen once. The specimen sequenced was memory CD4+ T cells from PBMCs. The receptors come from a man between 18 and 35 years old in good health. Some clones in this sample may be carry-over from other donors' samples. CDR3s include the opening cysteine and the closing phenylalanine or tryptophan. A D gene is named only where the DNA matches it firmly. Expanded clones are given a class, and other clones once, few, many or no size at all.

clone size: .
V gene: TRBV21-1
D gene: .
J gene: TRBJ1-2
CDR3 length: 14
CDR3 DNA: TGTGCCAGCAGCAGAAGCCTTACAGGAGATGGCTACACCTTC
CDR3 protein: CASSRSLTGDGYTF

clone size: .
V gene: TRBV5-8
D gene: TRBD1
J gene: TRBJ1-3
CDR3 length: 15
CDR3 DNA: TGTGCCAGCAGGTACAGGGGAGGAACTGGAAACACCATATATTTT
CDR3 protein: CASRYRGGTGNTIYF

clone size: .
V gene: TRBV7-2
D gene: .
J gene: TRBJ2-7
CDR3 length: 16
CDR3 DNA: TGTGCCAGCAGCCCGAGGGCTGGAAGCGTCTCCTACGAGCAGTACTTC
CDR3 protein: CASSPRAGSVSYEQYF

clone size: .
V gene: TRBV7-2
D gene: TRBD1
J gene: TRBJ1-2
CDR3 length: 16
CDR3 DNA: TGTGCCAGCAGCTATTCCCGGGACAGAACTAACTATGGCTACACCTTC
CDR3 protein: CASSYSRDRTNYGYTF

clone size: once
V gene: TRBV6-6
D gene: .
J gene: TRBJ2-1
CDR3 length: 13
CDR3 DNA: TGTGCCAGCAGCGGACTCACCTACAATGAGCAGTTCTTC
CDR3 protein: CASSGLTYNEQFF

clone size: .
V gene: TRBV7-9
D gene: .
J gene: TRBJ2-1
CDR3 length: 13
CDR3 DNA: TGTGCCAGCAGCTTAGCGCAAGATGACGAGCAGTTCTTC
CDR3 protein: CASSLAQDDEQFF

clone size: .
V gene: TRBV6-1
D gene: .
J gene: TRBJ2-7
CDR3 length: 12
CDR3 DNA: TGTGCCAGCAGTGAAGTCGAGGGCGCGCAGTACTTC
CDR3 protein: CASSEVEGAQYF

clone size: many
V gene: TRBV5-1
D gene: .
J gene: TRBJ2-2
CDR3 length: 14
CDR3 DNA: TGCGCCAGCAGCTTGGGGGGAAACACCGGGGAGCTGTTTTTT
CDR3 protein: CASSLGGNTGELFF

clone size: once
V gene: TRBV6-5
D gene: .
J gene: TRBJ2-3
CDR3 length: 13
CDR3 DNA: TGTGCCAGCAGTTTTCAGTTCACAGATACGCAGTATTTT
CDR3 protein: CASSFQFTDTQYF

clone size: once
V gene: TRBV4-1
D gene: TRBD2
J gene: TRBJ2-5
CDR3 length: 18
CDR3 DNA: TGCGCCAGCAGCCAACGCTCGAGTGGGACTAGTTTGCAAGAGACCCAGTACTTC
CDR3 protein: CASSQRSSGTSLQETQYF